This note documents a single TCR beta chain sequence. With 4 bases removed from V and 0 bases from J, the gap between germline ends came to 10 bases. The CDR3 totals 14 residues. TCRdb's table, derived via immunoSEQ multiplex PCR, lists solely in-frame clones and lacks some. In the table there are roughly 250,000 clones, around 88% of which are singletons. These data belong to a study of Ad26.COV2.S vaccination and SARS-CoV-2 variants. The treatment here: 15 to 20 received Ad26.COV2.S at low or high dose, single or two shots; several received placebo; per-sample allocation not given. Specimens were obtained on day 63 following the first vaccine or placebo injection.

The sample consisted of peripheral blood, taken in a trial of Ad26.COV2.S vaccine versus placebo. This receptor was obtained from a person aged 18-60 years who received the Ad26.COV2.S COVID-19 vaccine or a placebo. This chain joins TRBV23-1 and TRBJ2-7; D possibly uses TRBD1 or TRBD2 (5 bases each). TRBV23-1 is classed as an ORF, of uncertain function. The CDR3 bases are TGCGCCAGCAGTCTATGGGACGGCTCCTACGAGCAGTACTTC. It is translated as CASSLWDGSYEQYF.